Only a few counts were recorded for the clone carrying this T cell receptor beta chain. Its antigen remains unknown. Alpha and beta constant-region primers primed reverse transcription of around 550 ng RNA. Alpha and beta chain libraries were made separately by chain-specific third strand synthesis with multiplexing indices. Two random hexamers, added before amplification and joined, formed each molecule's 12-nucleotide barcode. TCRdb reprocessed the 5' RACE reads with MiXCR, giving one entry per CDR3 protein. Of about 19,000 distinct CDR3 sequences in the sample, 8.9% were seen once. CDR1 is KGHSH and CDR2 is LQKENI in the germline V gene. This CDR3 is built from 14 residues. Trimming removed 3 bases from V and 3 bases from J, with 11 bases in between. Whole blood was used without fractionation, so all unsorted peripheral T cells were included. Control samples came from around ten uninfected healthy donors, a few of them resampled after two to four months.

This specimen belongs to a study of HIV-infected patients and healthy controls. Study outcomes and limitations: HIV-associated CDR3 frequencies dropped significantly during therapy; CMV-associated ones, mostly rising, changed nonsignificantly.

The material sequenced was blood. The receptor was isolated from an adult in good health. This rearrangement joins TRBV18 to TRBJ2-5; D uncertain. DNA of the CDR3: TGTGCCAGCTCACCGGGCAGCCAAAAAGAGACCCAGTACTTC. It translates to CASSPGSQKETQYF.